What follows are 14 T cell receptor beta chains derived from one specimen sequenced in a study of blood T cell repertoires in COVID-19. Method: immunoSEQ multiplex PCR; TCRdb's copy keeps in-frame clones and lacks some. This table has 300,000 to 350,000 clones, roughly 90% appearing once. Sequencing was carried out using PBMCs or T cells enriched from blood (not recorded which). The source of these receptors is a woman younger than 45 who had been exposed to COVID-19.

The chain joins TRBV6-2 or TRBV6-3 to TRBJ2-3; maybe TRBD2 (6 bases). Per the germline V gene, CDR1 is MNHEY and CDR2 is SVGEGT. Trimming shortened V by 0 bases and J by 6 bases, and 16 bases separated the two germline ends. The CDR3 length is 16 residues. CDR3 residues: CASSYSPGTHYDTQYF. In nucleotides, the CDR3 is TGTGCCAGCAGTTACTCCCCGGGGACTCACTACGATACGCAGTATTTT.

The V and J genes are TRBV5-1 and TRBJ1-2, with 12 bases that match TRBD1. CDR3 length equals 18 residues. Germline V gene data show CDR1 as SGHRS and CDR2 as YFSETQ. The V segment lost 1 base and the J segment 4 bases; nucleotides outside the gene matches: 11. The CDR3 loop is CASSLYPTGTGGVYGYTF. The CDR3 bases are TGCGCCAGCAGCTTGTATCCTACCGGGACAGGGGGCGTCTATGGCTACACCTTC.

Note on this clone: This sample also contains other DNA sequences that code for the same CDR3. The chain employs TRBV9 and TRBJ1-3, with a weak D call TRBD1 (6 bases). The CDR3 extends over 14 amino acids. The germline CDR1 and CDR2 sequences are SGDLS and YYNGEE. With 3 bases removed from V and 4 bases from J, the gap between germline ends came to 11 bases. This CDR3 is CASSGTGSGNTIYF. The CDR3 nucleotides read TGTGCCAGCAGCGGAACAGGGTCCGGAAACACCATATATTTT.

This sequence joins TRBV12-3 or TRBV12-4 and TRBJ2-7; 7 bases align to TRBD1. J was trimmed by 3 bases and V by 4 bases; bases with no gene match: 3. CDR3 size: 13 residues. The CDR3 region is CASSSRQGYEQYF. DNA for the CDR3: TGTGCCAGCAGTTCCCGACAGGGCTACGAGCAGTACTTC.

The chain uses TRBV16 and TRBJ1-1; a weak D match, TRBD1 (6 bases). Germline V gene sequence: CDR1 KGHSY, CDR2 FQNENV. Trimming took off 7 bases at V and 5 bases at J, with 23 bases between the two ends. This CDR3 comprises 16 residues. The CDR3 spells CASNRRGAGSVTEAFF. The CDR3 DNA reads as TGTGCCAGCAATCGACGGGGGGCAGGGAGTGTGACTGAAGCTTTCTTT.

The V gene is TRBV4-1, the J gene TRBJ1-5; D remains ambiguous. Germline CDR1 is MGHRA and CDR2 is YSYEKL. CDR3 size: 18 residues. Trimming shortened V by 1 base and J by 4 bases, and 20 bases separated the two germline ends. In DNA, the CDR3 is TGCGCCAGCAGCCAAGTATATGTGAGGTCCGGAGATAATCAGCCCCAGCATTTT. It specifies CASSQVYVRSGDNQPQHF.

The gene calls are TRBV4-2 and TRBJ1-2, with 8 bases identical to TRBD1. This CDR3 comprises 16 residues. Looked up from germline, CDR1 is LGHNA and CDR2 is YNFKEQ. Trimming cost V 0 bases and J 8 bases; bases outside gene matches: 11. Written as DNA, the CDR3 is TGTGCCAGCAGCCAAGAAGGGGTCCGAGACAGGGGCGGCTACACCTTC. Its translation is CASSQEGVRDRGGYTF.

This chain uses TRBV25-1 with TRBJ2-7, with 7 positions matching TRBD1. Germline values: CDR1 MGHDK, CDR2 SYGVNS. This CDR3 has 15 residues. V gave up 3 bases and J gave up 2 bases; unmatched junction bases: 7. CDR3 sequence reads: CASSDLGTEAYEQYF. The CDR3 DNA follows: TGTGCCAGCAGTGACCTCGGGACAGAAGCCTACGAGCAGTACTTC.

This clone has only a few counts. The genes are TRBV6-2 or TRBV6-3 and TRBJ2-2; D is possibly TRBD1 (5 bases). CDR1 and CDR2 from the germline V gene are MNHEY and SVGEGT. This CDR3 contains 15 residues. The V end was cut by 3 bases, the J end by 6 bases, with 14 bases between. In DNA form, the CDR3 reads TGTGCCAGCAGTTATAGGGGCGTCGGGCCCGGGGAGCTGTTTTTT. Translation gives CASSYRGVGPGELFF.

A single count supports this clone. This chain connects TRBV7-3 to TRBJ1-1; unclear D gene. This CDR3 contains 13 residues. Germline assignment: CDR1 SGHTA and CDR2 FQGTGA. CDR3 nucleotides: TGTGCAACTAAAAAGAGGGTGGGGACTGAAGCTTTCTTT. Translated: CATKKRVGTEAFF.

This clone has a single count. The V and J genes are TRBV29-1 and TRBJ1-1, with D perhaps matching TRBD1 (5 bases). V lost 6 bases, J lost 0 bases, and 11 bases lay in between. The V gene's germline CDR1 is SQVTM and CDR2 ANQGSEA. The CDR3 has 13 amino acids. The CDR3 sequence: CSVAGLMNTEAFF. The DNA for the CDR3 is TGCAGCGTCGCGGGACTCATGAACACTGAAGCTTTCTTT. Full variable domain (missing parts from reference TRBV29-1 and TRBJ1-1): SAVISQKPSRDICQRGTSLTIQCQVDSQVTMMFWYRQQPGQSLTLIATANQGSEATYESGFVIDKFPISRPNLTFSTLTVSNMSPEDSSIYLCSVAGLMNTEAFFGQGTRLTVV.

The rearrangement joins TRBV2 to TRBJ1-3; 7 nucleotides match TRBD1. The ends lost 5 bases at V and 0 bases at J; junction bases unmatched: 10. CDR3 length equals 17 residues. The germline V gene encodes CDR1 SNHLY and CDR2 FYNNEI. The DNA for the CDR3 is TGTGCCAGCAGTTATGACAGGGTTAAAGTCTCTGGAAACACCATATATTTT. Amino acid sequence: CASSYDRVKVSGNTIYF.

The chain combines TRBV24-1 with TRBJ2-7, with D possibly TRBD2 on 5 matching bases. CDR3 length: 14 residues. The germline CDR1 and CDR2 sequences are KGHDR and SFDVKD. With 1 base removed from V and 5 bases from J, the gap between germline ends came to 11 bases. CDR3 residues: CATSDFRGSDEQYF. DNA for the CDR3: TGTGCCACCAGTGATTTCCGGGGAAGCGACGAGCAGTACTTC.

The chain carries TRBV12-1 and TRBJ1-6; the table names TRBD1, a call not compared with the DNA. TRBV12-1 is given as a pseudogene. The CDR3 runs 16 residues. This CDR3 is CASSSRTISYNSPLHF. The CDR3 coding sequence is TGTGCCAGCAGCTCCCGGACAATCTCCTATAATTCACCCCTCCACTTT.